What follows are 2 T cell receptor beta chains derived from one specimen sequenced in a study of blood T cells in healthy people across ages. With a J-beta primer mix and a sample-barcoded 5' primer, a second PCR ran about 7 to 12 cycles. TCRdb analysed the 5' RACE reads with MiXCR anew, one entry per CDR3 protein. The repertoire consists of over 1.5 million distinct CDR3 sequences, with 49% occurring once and the leading ten covering 2.1%. The sample comprised blood. These receptor sequences come from a woman between 40 and 50 years old in good health.

This clonotype has just one count. The chain carries TRBV6-1 and TRBJ2-1, with 9 bases aligning to TRBD2. Germline CDR1 reads MNHNS; CDR2 reads SASEGT. The CDR3 is made up of 16 amino acids. After removal of 2 bases from V and 4 bases from J, the junction contained 6 bases not matched to a gene. Here the CDR3 DNA reads TGTGCCAGCAGTGAATATGGCGGGGGGGCGTACAATGAGCAGTTCTTC. This encodes CASSEYGGGAYNEQFF.

This CDR3 is CATSTGTSRGYTF. CDR3 DNA sequence: TGTGCCACCAGTACCGGGACAAGTCGCGGCTACACCTTC. The chain uses TRBV24-1 and TRBJ1-2, with D possibly matching TRBD1 (6 bases). Germline values: CDR1 KGHDR, CDR2 SFDVKD. The CDR3 contains 13 residues. V lost 6 bases to trimming and J lost 8 bases, with 15 bases between them.